The rows below give T cell receptor beta chains drawn from one sample of a study of monozygotic twins with inflammatory bowel disease. From the 5' RACE reads, TCRdb lists one entry per CDR3 protein and no DNA. Recorded here are under 200,000 distinct CDR3 sequences; the top ten clones represent 2.4%. Sequences were obtained from blood. The receptors stem from a human donor with ulcerative colitis or Crohn's disease, or a healthy co-twin of an affected twin (not recorded which). The CDR3 runs from the conserved cysteine through the conserved F or W. Fields, in order: J gene, V gene, CDR3 protein.

j_gene: TRBJ1-2; v_gene: TRBV6-6; CDR3aa: CATTRTGDSYGYTF
j_gene: TRBJ1-1; v_gene: TRBV20-1; CDR3aa: CSARPADTEAFF
j_gene: TRBJ2-7; v_gene: TRBV5-1; CDR3aa: CASSLEAGYEQYF
j_gene: TRBJ2-1; v_gene: TRBV4-1; CDR3aa: CASSPIQGEQFF
j_gene: TRBJ2-7; v_gene: TRBV7-8; CDR3aa: CASSSKVVYEQYF
j_gene: TRBJ2-3; v_gene: TRBV10-3; CDR3aa: CAISESTYQGPWGLAGTDTQYF
j_gene: TRBJ1-2; v_gene: TRBV5-1; CDR3aa: CASSLEPGQALYGYTF
j_gene: TRBJ1-2; v_gene: TRBV15; CDR3aa: CATSRERFEVYGYTF
j_gene: TRBJ2-7; v_gene: TRBV7-9; CDR3aa: CASSPGTSVREQYF
j_gene: TRBJ1-6; v_gene: TRBV7-2; CDR3aa: CASSLGSQSDSPLHF
j_gene: TRBJ1-1; v_gene: TRBV3-1; CDR3aa: CASSLETGYDTEAFF
j_gene: TRBJ2-6; v_gene: TRBV20-1; CDR3aa: CSAPLGTLSGANVLTF
j_gene: TRBJ2-1; v_gene: TRBV7-2; CDR3aa: CASSLDRGNEQFF
j_gene: TRBJ1-1; v_gene: TRBV11-3; CDR3aa: CASSSGTGLLF
j_gene: TRBJ1-1; v_gene: TRBV28; CDR3aa: CATDLNTEAFF
j_gene: TRBJ1-5; v_gene: TRBV3-1; CDR3aa: CASSQGFEGPRQPQHF
j_gene: TRBJ2-7; v_gene: TRBV6-5; CDR3aa: CASSYGAGGGYEQYF
j_gene: TRBJ2-5; v_gene: TRBV28; CDR3aa: CASSPRTGPEETQYF
j_gene: TRBJ2-2; v_gene: TRBV10-3; CDR3aa: CAIRGPGRGGSTGELFF
j_gene: TRBJ2-2; v_gene: TRBV29-1; CDR3aa: CSVINGGRGDTGELFF
j_gene: TRBJ2-2; v_gene: TRBV6-1; CDR3aa: CASSEAPRANTGELFF
j_gene: TRBJ2-7; v_gene: TRBV5-6; CDR3aa: CASSWDRGVYEQYF
j_gene: TRBJ2-3; v_gene: TRBV10-3; CDR3aa: CAISENQESTGGITDTQYF
j_gene: TRBJ1-6; v_gene: TRBV6-1; CDR3aa: CASSEAVHVPNSPLHF
j_gene: TRBJ1-5; v_gene: TRBV5-4; CDR3aa: CASSAFPGNQPQHF
j_gene: TRBJ2-7; v_gene: TRBV7-9; CDR3aa: CASSRVRVAYEQYF
j_gene: TRBJ2-1; v_gene: TRBV7-9; CDR3aa: CASSLDRTSGYNEQFF
j_gene: TRBJ2-7; v_gene: TRBV3-1; CDR3aa: CASSQDPIEQYF
j_gene: TRBJ1-2; v_gene: TRBV4-2; CDR3aa: CASSSRDRGDYGYTF
j_gene: TRBJ1-1; v_gene: TRBV5-4; CDR3aa: CASRPNTEAFF
j_gene: TRBJ2-7; v_gene: TRBV5-1; CDR3aa: CASSLAGWGNEQYF
j_gene: TRBJ2-7; v_gene: TRBV7-2; CDR3aa: CASSPRLATPAYEQYF
j_gene: TRBJ2-2; v_gene: TRBV2; CDR3aa: CASGDRRGRTGELFF
j_gene: TRBJ2-7; v_gene: TRBV27; CDR3aa: CASSAQGQGYLRQYF
j_gene: TRBJ2-1; v_gene: TRBV27; CDR3aa: CASSRTTIYNEQFF
j_gene: TRBJ2-1; v_gene: TRBV6-2/TRBV6-3; CDR3aa: CASSQTAPFDEQFF
j_gene: TRBJ2-1; v_gene: TRBV12-3/TRBV12-4; CDR3aa: CASSSGDYYNEQFF
j_gene: TRBJ2-3; v_gene: TRBV5-1; CDR3aa: CASSLGGQGEGTQYF
j_gene: TRBJ2-6; v_gene: TRBV7-8; CDR3aa: CASSSPSSGANVLTF
j_gene: TRBJ2-5; v_gene: TRBV5-1; CDR3aa: CASSLALRTARTQYF
j_gene: TRBJ2-1; v_gene: TRBV7-6; CDR3aa: CASSLASSGGEQFF
j_gene: TRBJ1-2; v_gene: TRBV15; CDR3aa: CATSRAGTYGYTF
j_gene: TRBJ2-4; v_gene: TRBV12-3/TRBV12-4; CDR3aa: CASSSDRLLAKNIQYF
j_gene: TRBJ2-1; v_gene: TRBV24-1; CDR3aa: CATSDRWGDEQFF
j_gene: TRBJ1-6; v_gene: TRBV5-1; CDR3aa: CASSSTGGFSPLHF
j_gene: TRBJ1-2; v_gene: TRBV6-1; CDR3aa: CASNRQGSNYGYTF
j_gene: TRBJ2-7; v_gene: TRBV28; CDR3aa: CASSPPLHGQGEQYF
j_gene: TRBJ1-6; v_gene: TRBV15; CDR3aa: CATSRDRGEGSPLHF
j_gene: TRBJ1-3; v_gene: TRBV20-1; CDR3aa: CSAPMHGGPGNTIYF
j_gene: TRBJ2-7; v_gene: TRBV30; CDR3aa: CAWSRGTGGHYEQYF
j_gene: TRBJ2-7; v_gene: TRBV4-2; CDR3aa: CASSQAVQQGNEQYF
j_gene: TRBJ2-1; v_gene: TRBV5-1; CDR3aa: CASSRDNHNEQFF
j_gene: TRBJ1-5; v_gene: TRBV6-1; CDR3aa: CASSAPDSFPQHF
j_gene: TRBJ2-1; v_gene: TRBV12-3/TRBV12-4; CDR3aa: CASSGLTNEQFF
j_gene: TRBJ2-1; v_gene: TRBV20-1; CDR3aa: CSSVGLPKGEQFF
j_gene: TRBJ2-2; v_gene: TRBV20-1; CDR3aa: CSARPQGQGPTGELFF
j_gene: TRBJ2-7; v_gene: TRBV7-2; CDR3aa: CASSLAFGQGVYEQYF
j_gene: TRBJ2-3; v_gene: TRBV7-6; CDR3aa: CASSLGSGGAGSDTQYF
j_gene: TRBJ2-7; v_gene: TRBV20-1; CDR3aa: CSASSDDSYEQYF
j_gene: TRBJ1-2; v_gene: TRBV28; CDR3aa: CASHRTGAYGYTF